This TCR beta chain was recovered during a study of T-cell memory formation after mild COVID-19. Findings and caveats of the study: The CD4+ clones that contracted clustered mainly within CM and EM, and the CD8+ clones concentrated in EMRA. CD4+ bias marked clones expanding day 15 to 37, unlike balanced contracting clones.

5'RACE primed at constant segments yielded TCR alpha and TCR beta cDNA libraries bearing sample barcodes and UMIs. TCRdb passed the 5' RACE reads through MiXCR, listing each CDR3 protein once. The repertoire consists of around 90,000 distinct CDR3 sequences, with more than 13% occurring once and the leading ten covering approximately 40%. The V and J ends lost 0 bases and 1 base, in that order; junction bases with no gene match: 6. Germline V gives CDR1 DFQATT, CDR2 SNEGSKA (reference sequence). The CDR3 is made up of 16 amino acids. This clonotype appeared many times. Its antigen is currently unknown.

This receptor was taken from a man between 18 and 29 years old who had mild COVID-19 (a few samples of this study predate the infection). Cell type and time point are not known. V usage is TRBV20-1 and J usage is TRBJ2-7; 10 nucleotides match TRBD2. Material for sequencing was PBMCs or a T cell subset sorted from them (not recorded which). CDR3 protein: CSARDVLAGMSYEQYF. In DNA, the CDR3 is TGCAGTGCTAGAGATGTACTAGCGGGGATGTCCTACGAGCAGTACTTC.